One T cell receptor (beta chain) is described in this entry. The sample belongs to a study of blood T cell repertoires in COVID-19. Participants came from 24 US areas, aged about 18 to 95 years. Trimming took off 3 bases at V and 8 bases at J, with 14 bases between the two ends. The germline CDR1 and CDR2 sequences are ENHRY and SYGVKD. The CDR3 extends over 14 amino acids. Profiled with immunoSEQ multiplex PCR; TCRdb holds only in-frame clones, not every one. This sample has 120,000 to 150,000 clones, with 70% to 90% found just once. The gene calls are TRBV10-3 and TRBJ2-1, with TRBD1 as a possible D gene (6 bases). Sequencing used PBMCs or T cells enriched from blood (not recorded which). The clonotype was recovered from a woman in her thirties or forties who had recovered from COVID-19. This CDR3 is CAISEGGSTYEQFF. Here the CDR3 DNA reads TGTGCCATCAGTGAAGGGGGTAGTACGTATGAGCAGTTCTTC.